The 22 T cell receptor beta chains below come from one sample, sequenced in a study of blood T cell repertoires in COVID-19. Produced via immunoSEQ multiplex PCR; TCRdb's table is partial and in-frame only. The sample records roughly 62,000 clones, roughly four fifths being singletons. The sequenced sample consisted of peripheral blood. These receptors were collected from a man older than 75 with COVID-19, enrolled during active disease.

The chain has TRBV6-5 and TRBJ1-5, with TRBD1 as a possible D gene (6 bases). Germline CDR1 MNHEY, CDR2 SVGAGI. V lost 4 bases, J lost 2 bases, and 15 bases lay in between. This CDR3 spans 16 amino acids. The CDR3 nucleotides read TGTGCCAGCAGTTCCACTCAGGGGTCTGGCAATCAGCCCCAGCATTTT. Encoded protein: CASSSTQGSGNQPQHF.

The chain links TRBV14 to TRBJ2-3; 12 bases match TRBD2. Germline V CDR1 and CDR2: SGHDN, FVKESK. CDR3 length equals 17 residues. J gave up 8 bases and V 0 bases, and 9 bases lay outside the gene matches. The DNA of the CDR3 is TGTGCCAGCAGCCAAGATAGTACTAGCGGGGGGCGAAGTACGCAGTATTTT. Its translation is CASSQDSTSGGRSTQYF. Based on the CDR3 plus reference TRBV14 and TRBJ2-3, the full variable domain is EAGVTQFPSHSVIEKGQTVTLRCDPISGHDNLYWYRRVMGKEIKFLLHFVKESKQDESGMPNNRFLAERTGGTYSTLKVQPAELEDSGVYFCASSQDSTSGGRSTQYFGPGTRLTVL.

CDR3 amino acids: CASSQDSRERDEQFF. CDR3 nucleotides: TGCGCCAGCAGCCAAGACTCGCGGGAGCGGGATGAGCAGTTCTTC. The J gene is TRBJ2-1, the V gene TRBV4-1; 7 nucleotides line up with TRBD2. Germline lookup yields CDR1 MGHRA and CDR2 YSYEKL. The CDR3 sequence is 15 residues long. The J segment lost 8 bases and the V segment lost 0 bases, leaving 7 bases of the junction unmatched.

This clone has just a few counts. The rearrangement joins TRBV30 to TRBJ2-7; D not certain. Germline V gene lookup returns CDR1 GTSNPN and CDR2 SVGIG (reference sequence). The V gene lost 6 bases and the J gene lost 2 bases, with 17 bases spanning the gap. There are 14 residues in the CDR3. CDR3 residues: CACSLRSGPYEQYV. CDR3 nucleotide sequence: TGTGCCTGCTCGCTGCGGAGTGGCCCCTACGAGCAGTACGTC.

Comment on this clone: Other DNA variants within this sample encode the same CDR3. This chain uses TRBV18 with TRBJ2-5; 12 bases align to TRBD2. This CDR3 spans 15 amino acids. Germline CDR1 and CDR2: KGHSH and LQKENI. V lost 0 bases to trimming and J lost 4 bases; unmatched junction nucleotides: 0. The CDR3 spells CASSPPGLAGETQYF. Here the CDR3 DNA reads TGTGCCAGCTCACCACCGGGACTAGCGGGAGAGACCCAGTACTTC.

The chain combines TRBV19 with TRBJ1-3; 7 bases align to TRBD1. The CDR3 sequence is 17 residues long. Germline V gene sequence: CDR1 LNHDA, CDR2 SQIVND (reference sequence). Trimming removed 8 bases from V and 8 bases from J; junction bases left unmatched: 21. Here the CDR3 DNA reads TGTGCCAGTGGGGGATCCCTACAGGGGAGCGGCGGCGACACCATATATTTT. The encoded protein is CASGGSLQGSGGDTIYF.

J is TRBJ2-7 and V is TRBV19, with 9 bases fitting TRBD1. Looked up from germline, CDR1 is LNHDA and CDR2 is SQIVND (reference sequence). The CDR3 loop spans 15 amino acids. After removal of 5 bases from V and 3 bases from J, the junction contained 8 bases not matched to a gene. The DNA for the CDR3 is TGTGCCAGTAGTGAGGCCGGGACAGGGTTCTACGAGCAGTACTTC. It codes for CASSEAGTGFYEQYF. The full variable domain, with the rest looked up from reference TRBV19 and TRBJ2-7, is DGGITQSPKYLFRKEGQNVTLSCEQNLNHDAMYWYRQDPGQGLRLIYYSQIVNDFQKGDIAEGYSVSREKKESFPLTVTSAQKNPTAFYLCASSEAGTGFYEQYFGPGTRLTVT.

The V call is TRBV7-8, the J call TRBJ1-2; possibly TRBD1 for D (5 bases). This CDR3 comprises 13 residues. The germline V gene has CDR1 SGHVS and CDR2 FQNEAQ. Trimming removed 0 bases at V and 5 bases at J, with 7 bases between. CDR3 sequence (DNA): TGTGCCAGCAGCTTAGCAGGGGAATATGGCTACACCTTC. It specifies CASSLAGEYGYTF.

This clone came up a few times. The CDR3 DNA follows: TGTGCCAGCAGTTCTGACTACGCCCATGGGTTCTTC. Amino acid sequence: CASSSDYAHGFF. The chain carries TRBV12-3 or TRBV12-4 and TRBJ2-1; D perhaps matches TRBD2 (5 bases). V lost 4 bases and J lost 15, with 16 bases in between. The CDR3 has 12 amino acids.

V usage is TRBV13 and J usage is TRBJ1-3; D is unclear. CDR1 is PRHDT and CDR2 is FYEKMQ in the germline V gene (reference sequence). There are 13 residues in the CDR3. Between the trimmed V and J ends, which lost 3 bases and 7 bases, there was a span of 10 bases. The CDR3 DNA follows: TGTGCCAGCAGCTTCTCGACGGAGAACACCATATATTTT. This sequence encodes CASSFSTENTIYF.

The CDR3 reads CASSSRPSGGADTQYF. Here the CDR3 DNA reads TGTGCCAGCAGCTCCCGTCCTAGCGGGGGGGCAGATACGCAGTATTTT. V is TRBV7-3 and J is TRBJ2-3; 12 nucleotides agree with TRBD2. Germline assignment: CDR1 SGHTA and CDR2 FQGTGA. J lost 4 bases, V lost 4 bases, and 6 bases had no gene match. CDR3 length: 16 amino acids.

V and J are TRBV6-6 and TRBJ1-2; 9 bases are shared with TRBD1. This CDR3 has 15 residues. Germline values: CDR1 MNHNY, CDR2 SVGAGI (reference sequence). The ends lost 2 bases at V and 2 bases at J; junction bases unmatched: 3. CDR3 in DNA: TGTGCCAGCAGTTACGGGGGACAGGGAAACTATGGCTACACCTTC. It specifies CASSYGGQGNYGYTF.

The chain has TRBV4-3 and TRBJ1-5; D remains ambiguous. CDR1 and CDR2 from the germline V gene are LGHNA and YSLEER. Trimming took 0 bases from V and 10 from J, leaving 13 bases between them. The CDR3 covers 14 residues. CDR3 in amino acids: CASSQDRRVRPQHF. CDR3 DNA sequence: TGCGCCAGCAGCCAAGATCGCCGTGTGAGACCCCAGCATTTT.

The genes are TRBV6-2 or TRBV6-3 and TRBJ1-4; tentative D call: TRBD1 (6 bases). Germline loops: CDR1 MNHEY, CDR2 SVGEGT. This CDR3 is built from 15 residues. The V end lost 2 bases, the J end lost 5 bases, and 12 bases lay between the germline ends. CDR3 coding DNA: TGTGCCAGCAGTTACCTTCGGACAGAGAATGAAAAACTGTTTTTT. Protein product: CASSYLRTENEKLFF.

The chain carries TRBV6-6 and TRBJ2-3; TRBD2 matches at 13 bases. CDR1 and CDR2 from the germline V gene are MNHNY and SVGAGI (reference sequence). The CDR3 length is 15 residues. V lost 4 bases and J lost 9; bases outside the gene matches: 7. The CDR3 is CASSSGTSGVFTQYF. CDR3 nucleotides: TGTGCCAGCAGTTCCGGGACTAGCGGGGTGTTCACGCAGTATTTT.

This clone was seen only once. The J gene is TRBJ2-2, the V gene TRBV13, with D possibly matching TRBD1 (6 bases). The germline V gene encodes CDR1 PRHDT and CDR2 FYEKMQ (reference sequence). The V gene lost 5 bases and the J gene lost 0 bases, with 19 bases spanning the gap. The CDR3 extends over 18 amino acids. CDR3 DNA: TGTGCCAGCAGCCCCACCCCGCACAGGGTGACGAACACCGGGGAGCTGTTTTTT. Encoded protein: CASSPTPHRVTNTGELFF.

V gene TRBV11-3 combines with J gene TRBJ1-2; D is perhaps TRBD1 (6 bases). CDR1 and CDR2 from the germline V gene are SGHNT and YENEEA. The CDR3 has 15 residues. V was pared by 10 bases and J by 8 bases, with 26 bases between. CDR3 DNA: TGTGCCATCCCTCTAGGGGGAGTCGCCTGCTGGGGCTACACCTTC. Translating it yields CAIPLGGVACWGYTF.

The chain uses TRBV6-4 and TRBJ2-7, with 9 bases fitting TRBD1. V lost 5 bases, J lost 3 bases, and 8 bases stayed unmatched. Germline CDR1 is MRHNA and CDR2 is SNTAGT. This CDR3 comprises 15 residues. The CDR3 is CASSSPGTGHYEQYV. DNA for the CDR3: TGTGCCAGCAGTTCCCCCGGGACAGGGCACTACGAGCAGTACGTC.

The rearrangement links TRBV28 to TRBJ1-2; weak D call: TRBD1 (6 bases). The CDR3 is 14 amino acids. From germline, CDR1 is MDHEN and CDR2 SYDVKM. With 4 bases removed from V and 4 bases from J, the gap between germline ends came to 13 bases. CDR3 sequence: CASSYRTDSYGYTF. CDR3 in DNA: TGTGCCAGCAGTTATAGGACAGACTCCTATGGCTACACCTTC.

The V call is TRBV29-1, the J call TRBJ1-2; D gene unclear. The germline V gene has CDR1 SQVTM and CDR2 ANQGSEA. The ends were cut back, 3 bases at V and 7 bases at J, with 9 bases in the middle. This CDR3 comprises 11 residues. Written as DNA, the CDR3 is TGCAGCGTTGATGATGAGGGTGGCTACACCTTC. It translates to CSVDDEGGYTF.

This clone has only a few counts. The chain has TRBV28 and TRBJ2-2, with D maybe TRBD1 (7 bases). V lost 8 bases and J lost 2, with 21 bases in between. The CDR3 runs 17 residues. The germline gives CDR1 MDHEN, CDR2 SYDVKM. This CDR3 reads CASLFAPGGFNTGELFF. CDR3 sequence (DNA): TGTGCCAGCCTCTTCGCCCCAGGGGGGTTCAACACCGGGGAGCTGTTTTTT.

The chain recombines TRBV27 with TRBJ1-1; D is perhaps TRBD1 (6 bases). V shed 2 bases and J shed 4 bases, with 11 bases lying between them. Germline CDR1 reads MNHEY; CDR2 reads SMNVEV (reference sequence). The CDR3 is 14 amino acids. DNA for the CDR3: TGTGCCAGCAGTTTAGGACAGACCCTCACTGAAGCTTTCTTT. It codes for CASSLGQTLTEAFF.